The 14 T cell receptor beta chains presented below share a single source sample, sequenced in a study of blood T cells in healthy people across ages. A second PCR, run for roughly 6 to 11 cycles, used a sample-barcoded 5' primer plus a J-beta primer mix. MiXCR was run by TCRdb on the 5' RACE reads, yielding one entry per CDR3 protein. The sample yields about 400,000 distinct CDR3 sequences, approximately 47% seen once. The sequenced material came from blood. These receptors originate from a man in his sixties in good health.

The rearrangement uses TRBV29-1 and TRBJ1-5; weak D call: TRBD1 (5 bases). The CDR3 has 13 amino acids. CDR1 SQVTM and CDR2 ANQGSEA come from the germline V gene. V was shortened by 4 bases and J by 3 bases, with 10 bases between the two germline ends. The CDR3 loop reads CSVGWGTNQPQHF. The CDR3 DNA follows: TGCAGCGTTGGGTGGGGGACCAATCAGCCCCAGCATTTT.

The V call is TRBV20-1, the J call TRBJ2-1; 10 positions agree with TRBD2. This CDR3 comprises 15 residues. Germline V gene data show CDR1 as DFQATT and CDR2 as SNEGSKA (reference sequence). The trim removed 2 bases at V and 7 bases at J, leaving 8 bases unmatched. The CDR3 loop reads CSARIPSGRRNEQFF. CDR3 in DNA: TGCAGTGCTAGAATTCCTAGCGGGAGAAGGAATGAGCAGTTCTTC.

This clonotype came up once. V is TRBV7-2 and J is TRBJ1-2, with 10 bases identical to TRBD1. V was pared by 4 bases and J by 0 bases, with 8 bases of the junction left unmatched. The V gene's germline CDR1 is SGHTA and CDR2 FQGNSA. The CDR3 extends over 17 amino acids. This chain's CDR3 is CASSSGQGPWTNYGYTF. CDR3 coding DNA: TGTGCCAGCAGCTCGGGACAGGGGCCCTGGACTAACTATGGCTACACCTTC. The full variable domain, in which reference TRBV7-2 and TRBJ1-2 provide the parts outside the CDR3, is GAGVSQSPSNKVTEKGKDVELRCDPISGHTALYWYRQSLGQGLEFLIYFQGNSAPDKSGLPSDRFSAERTGGSVSTLTIQRTQQEDSAVYLCASSSGQGPWTNYGYTFGSGTRLTVV.

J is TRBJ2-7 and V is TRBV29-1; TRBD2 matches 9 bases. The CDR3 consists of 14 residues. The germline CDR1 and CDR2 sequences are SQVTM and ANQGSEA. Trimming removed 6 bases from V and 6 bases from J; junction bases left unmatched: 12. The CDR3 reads CSVQDGVAGAEQYF. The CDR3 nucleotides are TGCAGCGTCCAGGACGGTGTAGCGGGAGCCGAGCAGTACTTC.

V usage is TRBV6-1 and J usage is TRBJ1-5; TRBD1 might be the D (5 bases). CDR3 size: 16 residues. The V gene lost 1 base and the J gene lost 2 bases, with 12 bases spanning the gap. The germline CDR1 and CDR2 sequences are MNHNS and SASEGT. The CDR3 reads CASSEGRGFGNQPQHF. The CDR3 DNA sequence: TGTGCCAGCAGTGAAGGGCGGGGGTTTGGCAATCAGCCCCAGCATTTT.

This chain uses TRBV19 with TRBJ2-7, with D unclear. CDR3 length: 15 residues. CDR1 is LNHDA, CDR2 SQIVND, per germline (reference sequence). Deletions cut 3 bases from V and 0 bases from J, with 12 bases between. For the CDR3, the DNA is TGTGCCAGTAGTATGGGCGCCTTCAGCTCCTACGAGCAGTACTTC. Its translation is CASSMGAFSSYEQYF. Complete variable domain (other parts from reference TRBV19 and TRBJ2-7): DGGITQSPKYLFRKEGQNVTLSCEQNLNHDAMYWYRQDPGQGLRLIYYSQIVNDFQKGDIAEGYSVSREKKESFPLTVTSAQKNPTAFYLCASSMGAFSSYEQYFGPGTRLTVT.

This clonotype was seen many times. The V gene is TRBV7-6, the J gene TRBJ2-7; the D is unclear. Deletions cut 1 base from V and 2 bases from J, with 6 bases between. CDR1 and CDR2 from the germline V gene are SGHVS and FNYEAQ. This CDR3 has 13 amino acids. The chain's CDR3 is CASSLESPYEQYF. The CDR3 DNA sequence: TGTGCCAGCAGCTTAGAGTCCCCCTACGAGCAGTACTTC.

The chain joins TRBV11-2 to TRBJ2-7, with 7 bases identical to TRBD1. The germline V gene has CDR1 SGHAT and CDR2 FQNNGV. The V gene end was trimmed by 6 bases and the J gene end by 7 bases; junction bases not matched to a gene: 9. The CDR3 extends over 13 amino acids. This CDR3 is CASRQDRYNEQYF. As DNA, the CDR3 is TGTGCCAGCAGACAGGACAGGTACAATGAGCAGTACTTC.

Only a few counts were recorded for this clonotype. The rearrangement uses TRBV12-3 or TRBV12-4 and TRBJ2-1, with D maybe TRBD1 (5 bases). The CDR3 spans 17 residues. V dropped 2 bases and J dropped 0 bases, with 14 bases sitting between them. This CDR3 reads CASSLPPPGRSYNEQFF. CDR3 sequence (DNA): TGTGCCAGCAGTTTACCTCCTCCAGGGCGCTCCTACAATGAGCAGTTCTTC.

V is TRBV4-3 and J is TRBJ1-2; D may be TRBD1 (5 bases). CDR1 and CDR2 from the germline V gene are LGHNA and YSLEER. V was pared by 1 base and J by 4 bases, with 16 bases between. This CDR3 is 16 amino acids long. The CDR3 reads CASSQVMGGRSYGYTF. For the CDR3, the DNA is TGCGCCAGCAGCCAAGTGATGGGGGGTCGAAGCTATGGCTACACCTTC.

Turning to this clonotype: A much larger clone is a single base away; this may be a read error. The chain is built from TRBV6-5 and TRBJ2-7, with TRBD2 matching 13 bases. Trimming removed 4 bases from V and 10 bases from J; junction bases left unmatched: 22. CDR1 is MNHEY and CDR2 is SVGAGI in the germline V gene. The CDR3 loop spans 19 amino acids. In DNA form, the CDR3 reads TGTGCCAGCAGTTCGGGAAGACTAGCGGGGGGATTGGGGCAAGAGGCCCAGTACTTC. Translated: CASSSGRLAGGLGQEAQYF.

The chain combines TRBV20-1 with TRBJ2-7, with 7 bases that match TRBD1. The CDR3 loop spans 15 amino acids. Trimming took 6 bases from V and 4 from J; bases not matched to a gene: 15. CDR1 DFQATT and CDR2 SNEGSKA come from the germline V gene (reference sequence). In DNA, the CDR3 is TGCAGTGCCAGGGGGTCACTTAAGAAGGGTTACGAGCAGTACTTC. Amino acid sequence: CSARGSLKKGYEQYF.

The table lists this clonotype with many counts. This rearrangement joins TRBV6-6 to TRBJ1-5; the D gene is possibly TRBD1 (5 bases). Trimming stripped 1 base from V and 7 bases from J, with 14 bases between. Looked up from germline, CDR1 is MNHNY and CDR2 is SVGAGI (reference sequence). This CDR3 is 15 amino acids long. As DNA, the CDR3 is TGTGCCAGCAGTTACTTGGACCACTGGGGGCAGCCCCAGCATTTT. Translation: CASSYLDHWGQPQHF.

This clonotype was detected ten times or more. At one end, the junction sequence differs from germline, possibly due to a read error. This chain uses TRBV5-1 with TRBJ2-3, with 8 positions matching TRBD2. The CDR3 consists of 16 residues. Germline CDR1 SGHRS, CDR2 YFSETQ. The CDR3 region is CASSLDGGGSTDTQYF. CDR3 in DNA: TGTGCCAGCAGCTTAGACGGGGGGGGAAGCACAGATACGCAGTATTTT.